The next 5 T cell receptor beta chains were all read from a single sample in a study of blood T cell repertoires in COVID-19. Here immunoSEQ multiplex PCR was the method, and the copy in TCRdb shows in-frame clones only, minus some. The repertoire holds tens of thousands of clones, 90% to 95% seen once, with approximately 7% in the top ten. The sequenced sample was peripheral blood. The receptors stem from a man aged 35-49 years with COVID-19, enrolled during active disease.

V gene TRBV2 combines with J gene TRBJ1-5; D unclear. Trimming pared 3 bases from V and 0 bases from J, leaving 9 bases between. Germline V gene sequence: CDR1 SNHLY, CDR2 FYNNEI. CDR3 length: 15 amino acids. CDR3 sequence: CASSEEAASNQPQHF. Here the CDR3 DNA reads TGTGCCAGCAGTGAGGAGGCCGCTAGCAATCAGCCCCAGCATTTT.

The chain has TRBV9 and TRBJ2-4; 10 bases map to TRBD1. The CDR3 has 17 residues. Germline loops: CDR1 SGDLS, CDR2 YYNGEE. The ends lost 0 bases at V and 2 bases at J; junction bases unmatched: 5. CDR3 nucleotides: TGTGCCAGCAGCGTAGTCCGGGACAGGGGTACCAAAAACATTCAGTACTTC. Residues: CASSVVRDRGTKNIQYF. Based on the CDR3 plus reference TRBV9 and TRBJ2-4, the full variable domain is DSGVTQTPKHLITATGQRVTLRCSPRSGDLSVYWYQQSLDQGLQFLIQYYNGEERAKGNILERFSAQQFPDLHSELNLSSLELGDSALYFCASSVVRDRGTKNIQYFGAGTRLSVL.

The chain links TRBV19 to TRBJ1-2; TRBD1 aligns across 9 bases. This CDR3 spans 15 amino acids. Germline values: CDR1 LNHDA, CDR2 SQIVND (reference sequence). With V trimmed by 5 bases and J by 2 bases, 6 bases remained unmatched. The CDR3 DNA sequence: TGTGCCAGTAGTCTGCGACAGGGGGTGAACTATGGCTACACCTTC. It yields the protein CASSLRQGVNYGYTF.

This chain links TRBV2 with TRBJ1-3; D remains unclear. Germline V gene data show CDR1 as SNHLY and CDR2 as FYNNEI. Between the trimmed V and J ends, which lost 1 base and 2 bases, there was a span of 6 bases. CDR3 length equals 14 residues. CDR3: CASSEVAAGNTIYF. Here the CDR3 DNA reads TGTGCCAGCAGTGAAGTAGCGGCTGGAAACACCATATATTTT.

The CDR3 coding sequence is TGTGCCTGGATCTCGGGACAGGGGTTGCATTCACCCCTCCACTTT. This gives the protein CAWISGQGLHSPLHF. V and J are TRBV30 and TRBJ1-6; TRBD1 matches at 10 bases. J lost 8 bases, V lost 4 bases, and 8 bases had no gene match. Germline CDR1 is GTSNPN and CDR2 is SVGIG (reference sequence). The CDR3 runs 15 residues.